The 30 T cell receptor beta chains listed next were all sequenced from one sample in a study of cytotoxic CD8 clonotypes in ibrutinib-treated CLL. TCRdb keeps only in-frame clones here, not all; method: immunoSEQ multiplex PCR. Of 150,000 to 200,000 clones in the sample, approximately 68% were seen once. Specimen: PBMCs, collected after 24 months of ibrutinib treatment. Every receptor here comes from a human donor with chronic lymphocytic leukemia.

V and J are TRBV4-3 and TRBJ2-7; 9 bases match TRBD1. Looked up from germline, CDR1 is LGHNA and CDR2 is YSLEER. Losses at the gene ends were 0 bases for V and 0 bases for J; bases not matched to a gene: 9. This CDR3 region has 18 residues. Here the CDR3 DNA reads TGCGCCAGCAGCCAAGAGGTTCCGGGGACAGGGAGCTCCTACGAGCAGTACTTC. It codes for CASSQEVPGTGSSYEQYF.

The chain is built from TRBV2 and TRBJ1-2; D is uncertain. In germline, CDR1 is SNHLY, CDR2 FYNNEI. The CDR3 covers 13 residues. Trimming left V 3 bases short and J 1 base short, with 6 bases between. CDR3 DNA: TGTGCCAGCAGTGAGGACTATAACTATGGCTACACCTTC. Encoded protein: CASSEDYNYGYTF.

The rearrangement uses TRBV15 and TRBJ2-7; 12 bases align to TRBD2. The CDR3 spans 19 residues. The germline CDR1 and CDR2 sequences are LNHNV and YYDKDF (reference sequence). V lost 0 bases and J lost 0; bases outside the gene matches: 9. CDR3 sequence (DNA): TGTGCCACCAGCAGAGAGGGTGGGACTAGCGGGCGGAGCTCCTACGAGCAGTACTTC. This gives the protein CATSREGGTSGRSSYEQYF. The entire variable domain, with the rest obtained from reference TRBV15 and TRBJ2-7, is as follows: DAMVIQNPRYQVTQFGKPVTLSCSQTLNHNVMYWYQQKSSQAPKLLFHYYDKDFNNEADTPDNFQSRRPNTSFCFLDIRSPGLGDTAMYLCATSREGGTSGRSSYEQYFGPGTRLTVT.

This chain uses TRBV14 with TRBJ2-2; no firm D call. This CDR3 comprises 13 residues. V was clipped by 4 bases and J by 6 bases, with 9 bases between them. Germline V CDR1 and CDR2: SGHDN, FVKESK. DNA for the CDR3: TGTGCCAGCAGCCTGCGAATAGCCGGGGAGCTGTTTTTT. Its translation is CASSLRIAGELFF.

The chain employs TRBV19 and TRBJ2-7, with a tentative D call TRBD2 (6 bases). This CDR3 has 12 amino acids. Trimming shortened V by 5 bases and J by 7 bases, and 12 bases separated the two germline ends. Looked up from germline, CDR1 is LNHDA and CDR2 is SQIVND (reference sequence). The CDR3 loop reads CASSPLAWEQYF. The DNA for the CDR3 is TGTGCCAGTAGTCCTCTAGCGTGGGAGCAGTACTTC.

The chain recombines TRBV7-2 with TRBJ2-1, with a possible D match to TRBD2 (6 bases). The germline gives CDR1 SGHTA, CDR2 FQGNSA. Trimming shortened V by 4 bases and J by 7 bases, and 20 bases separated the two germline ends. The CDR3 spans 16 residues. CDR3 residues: CASSSRLGGMANEQFF. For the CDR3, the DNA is TGTGCCAGCAGCTCCCGACTGGGAGGAATGGCAAATGAGCAGTTCTTC.

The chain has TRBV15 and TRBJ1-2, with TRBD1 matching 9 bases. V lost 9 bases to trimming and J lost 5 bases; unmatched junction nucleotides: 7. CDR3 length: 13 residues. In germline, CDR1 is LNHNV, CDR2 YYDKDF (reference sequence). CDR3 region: CATGTGTEYGYTF. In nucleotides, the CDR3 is TGTGCCACTGGGACAGGGACGGAGTATGGCTACACCTTC.

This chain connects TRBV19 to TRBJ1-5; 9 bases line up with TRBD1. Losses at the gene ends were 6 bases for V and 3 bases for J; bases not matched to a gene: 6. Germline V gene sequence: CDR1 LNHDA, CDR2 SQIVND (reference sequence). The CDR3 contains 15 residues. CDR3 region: CASSQGQGNNQPQHF. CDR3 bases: TGTGCCAGTAGCCAGGGACAGGGTAACAATCAGCCCCAGCATTTT.

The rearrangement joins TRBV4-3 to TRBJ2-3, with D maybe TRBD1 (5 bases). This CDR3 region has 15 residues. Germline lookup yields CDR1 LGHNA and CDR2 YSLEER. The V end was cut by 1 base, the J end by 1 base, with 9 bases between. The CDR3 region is CASSQGGGRTDTQYF. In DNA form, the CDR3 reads TGCGCCAGCAGCCAAGGGGGCGGCCGCACAGATACGCAGTATTTT.

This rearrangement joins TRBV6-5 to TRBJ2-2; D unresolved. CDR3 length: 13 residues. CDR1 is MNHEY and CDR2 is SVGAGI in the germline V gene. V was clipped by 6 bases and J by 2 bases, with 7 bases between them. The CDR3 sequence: CASSPANTGELFF. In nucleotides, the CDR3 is TGTGCCAGCAGCCCCGCTAACACCGGGGAGCTGTTTTTT.

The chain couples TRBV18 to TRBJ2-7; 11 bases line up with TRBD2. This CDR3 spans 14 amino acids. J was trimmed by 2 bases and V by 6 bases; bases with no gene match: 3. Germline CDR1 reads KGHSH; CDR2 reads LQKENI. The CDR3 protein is CASSTSGTPYEQYF. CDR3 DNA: TGTGCCAGCTCGACTAGCGGGACGCCCTACGAGCAGTACTTC.

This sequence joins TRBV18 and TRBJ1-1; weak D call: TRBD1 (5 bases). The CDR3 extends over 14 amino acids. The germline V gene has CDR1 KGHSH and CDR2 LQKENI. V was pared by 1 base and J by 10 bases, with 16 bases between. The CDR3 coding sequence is TGTGCCAGCTCACCACAGGGAGGGGAGGTAGGAGCTTTCTTT. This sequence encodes CASSPQGGEVGAFF.

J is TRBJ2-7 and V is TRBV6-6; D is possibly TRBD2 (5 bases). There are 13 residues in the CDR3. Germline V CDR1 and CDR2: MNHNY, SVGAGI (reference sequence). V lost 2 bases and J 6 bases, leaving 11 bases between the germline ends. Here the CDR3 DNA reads TGTGCCAGCAGTTACCCCAACGGGATCGAGCAGTACTTC. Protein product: CASSYPNGIEQYF.

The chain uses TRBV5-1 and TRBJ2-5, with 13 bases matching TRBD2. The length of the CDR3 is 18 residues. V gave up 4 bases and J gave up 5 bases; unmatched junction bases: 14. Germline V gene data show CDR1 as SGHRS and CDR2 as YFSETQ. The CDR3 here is CASSTTGLAGVRGETQYF. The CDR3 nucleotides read TGCGCCAGCAGCACAACCGGACTAGCGGGAGTTAGAGGGGAGACCCAGTACTTC.

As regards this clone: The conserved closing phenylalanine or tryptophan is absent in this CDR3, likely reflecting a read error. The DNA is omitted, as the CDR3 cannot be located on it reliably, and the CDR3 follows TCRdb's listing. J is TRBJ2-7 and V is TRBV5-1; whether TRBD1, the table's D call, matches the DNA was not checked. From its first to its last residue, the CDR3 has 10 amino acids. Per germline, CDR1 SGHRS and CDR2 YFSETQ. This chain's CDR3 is CASSPGQGAR.

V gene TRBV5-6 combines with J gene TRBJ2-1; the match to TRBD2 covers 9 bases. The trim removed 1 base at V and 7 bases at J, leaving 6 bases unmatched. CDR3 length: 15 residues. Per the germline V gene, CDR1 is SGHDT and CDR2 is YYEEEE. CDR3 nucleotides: TGTGCCAGCAGCTTGTCCGGTAGCGGGAGAAATGAGCAGTTCTTC. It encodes CASSLSGSGRNEQFF. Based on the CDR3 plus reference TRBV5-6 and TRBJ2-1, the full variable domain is DAGVTQSPTHLIKTRGQQVTLRCSPKSGHDTVSWYQQALGQGPQFIFQYYEEEERQRGNFPDRFSGHQFPNYSSELNVNALLLGDSALYLCASSLSGSGRNEQFFGPGTRLTVL.

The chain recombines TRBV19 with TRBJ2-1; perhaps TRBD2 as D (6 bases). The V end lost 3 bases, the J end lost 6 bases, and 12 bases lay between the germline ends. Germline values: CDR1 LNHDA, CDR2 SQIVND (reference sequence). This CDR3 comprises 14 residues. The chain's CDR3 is CASSIGLGGNEQFF. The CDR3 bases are TGTGCCAGTAGTATTGGTCTGGGGGGCAATGAGCAGTTCTTC.

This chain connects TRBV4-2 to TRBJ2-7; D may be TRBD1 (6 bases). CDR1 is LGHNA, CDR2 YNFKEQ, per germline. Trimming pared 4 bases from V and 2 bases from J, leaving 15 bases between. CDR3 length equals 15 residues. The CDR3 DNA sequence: TGTGCCAGCAGCCGACGACAGGAGGCTCCCTACGAGCAGTACTTC. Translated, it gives CASSRRQEAPYEQYF.

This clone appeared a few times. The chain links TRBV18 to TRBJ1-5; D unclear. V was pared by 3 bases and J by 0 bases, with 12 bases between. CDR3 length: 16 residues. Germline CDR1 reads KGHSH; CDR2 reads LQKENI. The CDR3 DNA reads TGTGCCAGCTCACCGTTTCAGGCCGATAGCAATCAGCCCCAGCATTTT. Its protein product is CASSPFQADSNQPQHF. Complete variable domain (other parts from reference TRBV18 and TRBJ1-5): NAGVMQNPRHLVRRRGQEARLRCSPMKGHSHVYWYRQLPEEGLKFMVYLQKENIIDESGMPKERFSAEFPKEGPSILRIQQVVRGDSAAYFCASSPFQADSNQPQHFGDGTRLSIL.

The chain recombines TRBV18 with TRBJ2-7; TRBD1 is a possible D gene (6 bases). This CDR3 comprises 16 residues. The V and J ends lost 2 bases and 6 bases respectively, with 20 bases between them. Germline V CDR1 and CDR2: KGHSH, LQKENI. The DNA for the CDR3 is TGTGCCAGCTCACCAAGTTGGGGGCAAGGTTGGCGCGAGCAGTACTTC. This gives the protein CASSPSWGQGWREQYF.

The CDR3 loop is CASSLNRDPEKLFF. In DNA form, the CDR3 reads TGTGCCAGCAGCTTAAACAGGGATCCTGAAAAACTGTTTTTT. V gene TRBV5-5 combines with J gene TRBJ1-4; tentatively, D is TRBD1 (6 bases). CDR1 is SGHKS, CDR2 YYEKEE, per germline (reference sequence). The CDR3 length is 14 residues. Trimming removed 2 bases from V and 7 bases from J, with 12 bases in between.

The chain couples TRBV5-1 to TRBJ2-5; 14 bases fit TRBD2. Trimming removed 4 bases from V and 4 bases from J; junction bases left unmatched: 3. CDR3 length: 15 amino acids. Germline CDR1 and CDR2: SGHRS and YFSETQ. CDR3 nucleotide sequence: TGCGCCAGCAGCAACGGACTAGCGGGAGGAGAGACCCAGTACTTC. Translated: CASSNGLAGGETQYF.

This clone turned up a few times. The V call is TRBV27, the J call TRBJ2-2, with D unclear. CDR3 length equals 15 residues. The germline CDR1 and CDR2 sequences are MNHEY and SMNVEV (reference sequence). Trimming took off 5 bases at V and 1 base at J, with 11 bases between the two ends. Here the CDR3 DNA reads TGTGCCAGCAGTCCCTGGTCAGTGAACACCGGGGAGCTGTTTTTT. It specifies CASSPWSVNTGELFF.

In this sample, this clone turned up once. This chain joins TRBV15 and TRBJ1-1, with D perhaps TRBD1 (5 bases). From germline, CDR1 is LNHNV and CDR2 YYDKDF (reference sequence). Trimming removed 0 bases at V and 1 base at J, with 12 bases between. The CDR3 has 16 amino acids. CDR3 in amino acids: CATSRDRIQENTEAFF. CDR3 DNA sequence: TGTGCCACCAGCAGAGATAGGATACAGGAGAACACTGAAGCTTTCTTT.

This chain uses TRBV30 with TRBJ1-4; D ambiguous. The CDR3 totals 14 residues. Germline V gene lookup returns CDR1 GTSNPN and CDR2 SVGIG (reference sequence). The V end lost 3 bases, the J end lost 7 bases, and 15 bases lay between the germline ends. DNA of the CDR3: TGTGCCTGGAGGCCAGACGGATTGGGTGAAAAACTGTTTTTT. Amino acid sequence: CAWRPDGLGEKLFF.

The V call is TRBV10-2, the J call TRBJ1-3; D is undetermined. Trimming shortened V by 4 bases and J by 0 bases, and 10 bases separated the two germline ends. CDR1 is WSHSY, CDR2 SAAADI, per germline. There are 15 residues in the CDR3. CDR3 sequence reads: CASSVAGNSGNTIYF. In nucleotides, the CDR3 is TGCGCCAGCAGTGTGGCGGGGAACTCTGGAAACACCATATATTTT.

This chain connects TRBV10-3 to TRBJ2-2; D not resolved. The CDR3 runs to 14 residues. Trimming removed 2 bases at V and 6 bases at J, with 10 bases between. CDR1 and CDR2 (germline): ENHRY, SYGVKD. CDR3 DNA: TGTGCCATCAGTGAGCGGTTAGCAGCCGGGGAGCTGTTTTTT. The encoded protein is CAISERLAAGELFF.

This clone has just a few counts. The CDR3 spells CASTTGTGNTEAFF. The CDR3 DNA sequence: TGTGCCAGCACTACGGGGACAGGGAACACTGAAGCTTTCTTT. The chain links TRBV6-6 to TRBJ1-1; TRBD1 agrees at 8 bases. This CDR3 has 14 amino acids. CDR1 and CDR2 from the germline V gene are MNHNY and SVGAGI (reference sequence). V gave up 7 bases and J gave up 1 base; unmatched junction bases: 5.

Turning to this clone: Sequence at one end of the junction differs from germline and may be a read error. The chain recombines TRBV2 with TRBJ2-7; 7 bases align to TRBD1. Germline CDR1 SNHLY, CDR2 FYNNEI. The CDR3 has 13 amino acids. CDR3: CASREDRVVEQYF. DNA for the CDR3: TGTGCCAGCAGGGAAGACAGGGTTGTTGAGCAGTACTTC.

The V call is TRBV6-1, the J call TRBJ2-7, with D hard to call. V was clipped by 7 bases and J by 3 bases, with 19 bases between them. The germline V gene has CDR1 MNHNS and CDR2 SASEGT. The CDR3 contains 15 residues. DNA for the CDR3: TGTGCCAGCACTCCCGGCGGCGCTCTCAACTACGAGCAGTACTTC. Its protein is CASTPGGALNYEQYF.